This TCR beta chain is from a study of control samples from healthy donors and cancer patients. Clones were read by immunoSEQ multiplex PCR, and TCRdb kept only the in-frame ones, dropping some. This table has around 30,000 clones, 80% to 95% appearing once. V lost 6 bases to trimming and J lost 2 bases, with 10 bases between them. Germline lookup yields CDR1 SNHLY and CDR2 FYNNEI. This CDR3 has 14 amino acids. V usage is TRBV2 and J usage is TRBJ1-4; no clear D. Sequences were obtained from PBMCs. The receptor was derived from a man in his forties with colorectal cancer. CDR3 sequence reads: CASRAGSTNEKLFF. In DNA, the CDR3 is TGTGCCAGCAGGGCGGGGTCGACTAATGAAAAACTGTTTTTT.